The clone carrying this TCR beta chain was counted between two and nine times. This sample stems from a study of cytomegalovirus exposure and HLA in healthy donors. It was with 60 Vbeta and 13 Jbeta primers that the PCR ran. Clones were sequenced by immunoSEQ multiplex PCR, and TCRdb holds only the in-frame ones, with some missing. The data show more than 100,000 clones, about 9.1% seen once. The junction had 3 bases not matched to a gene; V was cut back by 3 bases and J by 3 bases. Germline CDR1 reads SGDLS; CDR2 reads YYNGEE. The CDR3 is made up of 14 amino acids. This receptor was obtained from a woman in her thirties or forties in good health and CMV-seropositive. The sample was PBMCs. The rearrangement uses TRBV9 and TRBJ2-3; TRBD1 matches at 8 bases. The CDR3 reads CASSGGQATDTQYF. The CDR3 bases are TGTGCCAGCAGCGGGGGACAGGCGACAGATACGCAGTATTTT.